Below are 23 T cell receptor beta chains sequenced from a single sample in a study of cytomegalovirus exposure and HLA in healthy donors. A multiplex PCR was run with 60 Vbeta primers and 13 Jbeta primers. Assay: immunoSEQ multiplex PCR; the TCRdb copy retains only in-frame clones and omits some. The sample has about 150,000 clones, about 80% seen once. The sample comprised PBMCs. The receptors were gathered from a woman in her 40s in good health and CMV-seronegative.

This clone occurred once. The chain combines TRBV7-8 with TRBJ2-2, with TRBD2 matching 9 bases. With V trimmed by 5 bases and J by 4 bases, 11 bases remained unmatched. The CDR3 length is 17 residues. The germline CDR1 and CDR2 sequences are SGHVS and FQNEAQ. The CDR3 DNA is TGTGCCAGCAGCCTCCTAGGACTAGCGACTCGCACCGGGGAGCTGTTTTTT. It yields the protein CASSLLGLATRTGELFF.

This chain links TRBV28 with TRBJ1-2; a possible D gene is TRBD1 (5 bases). With 4 bases removed from V and 3 bases from J, the gap between germline ends came to 15 bases. The germline gives CDR1 MDHEN, CDR2 SYDVKM. The CDR3 extends over 15 amino acids. The CDR3 coding sequence is TGTGCCAGCAGTTACCGACAGACCCTTGACTATGGCTACACCTTC. Amino acids: CASSYRQTLDYGYTF.

CDR3 sequence (DNA): TGTGCCAGCTTGACAGGGGGAAAACTGTTTTTT. This codes for CASLTGGKLFF. This chain joins TRBV28 and TRBJ1-4, with TRBD1 matching over 9 bases. The CDR3 loop spans 11 amino acids. J was trimmed by 10 bases and V by 8 bases; bases with no gene match: 2. The germline V gene encodes CDR1 MDHEN and CDR2 SYDVKM.

The chain links TRBV6-1 to TRBJ2-7; maybe TRBD1 (5 bases). The CDR3 length is 15 residues. V was pared by 6 bases and J by 0 bases, with 15 bases between. Germline V gene lookup returns CDR1 MNHNS and CDR2 SASEGT. This chain's CDR3 is CASRTTVYGSYEQYF. In DNA, the CDR3 is TGTGCCAGCAGGACGACAGTTTACGGCTCCTACGAGCAGTACTTC.

This clone was picked up one time. This chain joins TRBV7-6 and TRBJ1-3; D not certain. V lost 3 bases to trimming and J lost 0 bases, with 12 bases between them. Looked up from germline, CDR1 is SGHVS and CDR2 is FNYEAQ. The length of the CDR3 is 16 residues. In nucleotides, the CDR3 is TGTGCCAGCAGCTTTAGACCTCCTAGCTCTGGAAACACCATATATTTT. Protein: CASSFRPPSSGNTIYF. Looking up the rest from reference TRBV7-6 and TRBJ1-3 gives the full variable domain: GAGVSQSPRYKVTKRGQDVALRCDPISGHVSLYWYRQALGQGPEFLTYFNYEAQQDKSGLPNDRFSAERPEGSISTLTIQRTEQRDSAMYRCASSFRPPSSGNTIYFGEGSWLTVV.

This chain uses TRBV6-6 with TRBJ1-2; 9 nucleotides agree with TRBD1. Germline V lookup: CDR1 MNHNY, CDR2 SVGAGI (reference sequence). The CDR3 extends over 15 amino acids. The V and J ends lost 4 bases and 6 bases, in that order; junction bases with no gene match: 9. In DNA form, the CDR3 reads TGTGCCAGCAGTTCCTCCCGGGACAGGGCCGATGGCTACACCTTC. This gives the protein CASSSSRDRADGYTF.

DNA for the CDR3: TGTGCCAGTAGTACGACAGGGAGCTACGAGCAGTACTTC. Its protein is CASSTTGSYEQYF. This chain uses TRBV19 with TRBJ2-7; 7 bases agree with TRBD1. The germline gives CDR1 LNHDA, CDR2 SQIVND (reference sequence). V was clipped by 4 bases and J by 3 bases; unmatched bases: 3. The CDR3 has 13 residues. The variable domain in full, with the rest retrieved from reference TRBV19 and TRBJ2-7, is DGGITQSPKYLFRKEGQNVTLSCEQNLNHDAMYWYRQDPGQGLRLIYYSQIVNDFQKGDIAEGYSVSREKKESFPLTVTSAQKNPTAFYLCASSTTGSYEQYFGPGTRLTVT.

The chain combines TRBV18 with TRBJ1-1, with D tentatively TRBD1 (5 bases). The CDR3 is made up of 17 amino acids. The V gene's germline CDR1 is KGHSH and CDR2 LQKENI. Trimming stripped 4 bases from V and 4 bases from J, with 22 bases between. The CDR3 DNA follows: TGTGCCAGCTCACTGACCTCGCCATTGGTGCAGGGCACTGAAGCTTTCTTT. Translating it yields CASSLTSPLVQGTEAFF.

This chain joins TRBV7-6 and TRBJ2-1; D may be TRBD2 (6 bases). The V gene lost 0 bases and the J gene lost 7 bases, with 10 bases spanning the gap. Germline assignment: CDR1 SGHVS and CDR2 FNYEAQ. This CDR3 contains 14 residues. CDR3 in amino acids: CASSLAGGTNEQFF. The CDR3 nucleotides read TGTGCCAGCAGCTTAGCGGGAGGAACGAATGAGCAGTTCTTC. Full variable domain (rest looked up from reference TRBV7-6 and TRBJ2-1): GAGVSQSPRYKVTKRGQDVALRCDPISGHVSLYWYRQALGQGPEFLTYFNYEAQQDKSGLPNDRFSAERPEGSISTLTIQRTEQRDSAMYRCASSLAGGTNEQFFGPGTRLTVL.

The chain recombines TRBV7-3 with TRBJ1-5, with 8 bases aligning to TRBD1. The ends lost 1 base at V and 5 bases at J; junction bases unmatched: 4. The CDR3 loop spans 15 amino acids. CDR1 and CDR2 from the germline V gene are SGHTA and FQGTGA. The CDR3 DNA reads as TGTGCCAGCAGCTTAAGCGACAGGGGATATCAGCCCCAGCATTTT. Its protein is CASSLSDRGYQPQHF.

This chain uses TRBV4-3 with TRBJ2-3; 9 bases fit TRBD2. V lost 2 bases, J lost 1 base, and 10 bases stayed unmatched. CDR1 is LGHNA and CDR2 is YSLEER in the germline V gene. The CDR3 consists of 18 residues. CDR3 DNA: TGCGCCAGCAGCCAAACCCGTAGCGGGGGACACCGCACAGATACGCAGTATTTT. This gives the protein CASSQTRSGGHRTDTQYF.

J is TRBJ1-5 and V is TRBV5-4; 8 positions match TRBD1. The CDR3 has 14 amino acids. Germline CDR1 and CDR2: SGHNT and YYREEE (reference sequence). Germline trimming cut 0 bases from V and 4 bases from J; bases unmatched to any gene: 0. As DNA, the CDR3 is TGTGCCAGCAGCTTGGACAGGGGGAATCAGCCCCAGCATTTT. Protein sequence: CASSLDRGNQPQHF.

A few counts support this clone. The chain combines TRBV5-1 with TRBJ1-2; the D gene is possibly TRBD1 (5 bases). This CDR3 is 13 amino acids long. CDR1 is SGHRS and CDR2 is YFSETQ in the germline V gene. V lost 0 bases and J lost 4, with 7 bases in between. The CDR3: CASSLGQSYGYTF. The CDR3 bases are TGCGCCAGCAGCTTGGGACAGAGCTATGGCTACACCTTC.

A word on this clone: The junction departs from the called germline gene at one end, perhaps through a read error. The rearrangement joins TRBV7-9 to TRBJ1-2, with 9 bases aligning to TRBD1. There are 16 residues in the CDR3. The germline gives CDR1 SEHNR, CDR2 FQNEAQ (reference sequence). CDR3 coding DNA: TGTTCCAGCAGCTTAGAAGGGACAGGGCCTAACTATGGCTACACCTTC. Its translation is CSSSLEGTGPNYGYTF.

The genes are TRBV5-6 and TRBJ1-1; unclear D gene. This CDR3 has 14 amino acids. The germline gives CDR1 SGHDT, CDR2 YYEEEE. Trimming stripped 1 base from V and 0 bases from J, with 7 bases between. The CDR3 loop is CASSLPDMNTEAFF. The CDR3 DNA sequence: TGTGCCAGCAGCTTGCCAGACATGAACACTGAAGCTTTCTTT.

The V and J genes are TRBV19 and TRBJ2-7; 10 bases fit TRBD2. Per germline, CDR1 LNHDA and CDR2 SQIVND (reference sequence). With V trimmed by 3 bases and J by 2 bases, 4 bases remained unmatched. The CDR3 is 15 residues long. CDR3 bases: TGTGCCAGTAGTATTGCTAGCGGGGGACCCTACGAGCAGTACTTC. This gives the protein CASSIASGGPYEQYF.

With respect to this clone: One end of the junction fails to match germline, which may point to a read error. The chain uses TRBV18 and TRBJ2-7, with a weak D call TRBD1 (5 bases). Germline V gene data show CDR1 as KGHSH and CDR2 as LQKENI. The CDR3 loop spans 14 amino acids. CDR3 in amino acids: CASSSRQTEGTMHF. The CDR3 nucleotides are TGTGCCAGCTCCTCGAGACAGACGGAAGGAACGATGCACTTC.

This chain links TRBV7-9 with TRBJ2-2; TRBD1 matches 7 bases. After removal of 6 bases from V and 5 bases from J, the junction contained 15 bases not matched to a gene. Germline CDR1 and CDR2: SEHNR and FQNEAQ (reference sequence). The CDR3 is 17 residues long. CDR3 sequence (DNA): TGTGCCAGCAGTTCATCTTATGGGGACAGAGGGACCGGGGAGCTGTTTTTT. Translation: CASSSSYGDRGTGELFF.

V gene TRBV7-2 combines with J gene TRBJ1-5, with D possibly being TRBD1 (6 bases). The CDR3 loop spans 16 amino acids. Deletions cut 6 bases from V and 1 base from J, with 16 bases between. Germline loops: CDR1 SGHTA, CDR2 FQGNSA. The CDR3 sequence: CASSTTGQGSNQPQHF. DNA of the CDR3: TGTGCCAGCAGTACGACGGGGCAGGGGAGCAATCAGCCCCAGCATTTT. Full variable domain (remainder filled in from reference TRBV7-2 and TRBJ1-5): GAGVSQSPSNKVTEKGKDVELRCDPISGHTALYWYRQSLGQGLEFLIYFQGNSAPDKSGLPSDRFSAERTGGSVSTLTIQRTQQEDSAVYLCASSTTGQGSNQPQHFGDGTRLSIL.

The chain recombines TRBV15 with TRBJ2-3; TRBD2 might be the D (5 bases). Trimming pared 0 bases from V and 1 base from J, leaving 14 bases between. The germline V gene has CDR1 LNHNV and CDR2 YYDKDF (reference sequence). The CDR3 contains 17 residues. CDR3 sequence: CATSRDGLSPRTDTQYF. DNA of the CDR3: TGTGCCACCAGCAGAGATGGACTTTCCCCTCGCACAGATACGCAGTATTTT.

The chain employs TRBV19 and TRBJ1-1; D gene uncertain. This CDR3 contains 17 residues. Trimming took off 1 base at V and 2 bases at J, with 17 bases between the two ends. Germline V gene sequence: CDR1 LNHDA, CDR2 SQIVND (reference sequence). The CDR3: CASSIVIRKTVNTEAFF. The CDR3 DNA is TGTGCCAGTAGTATAGTGATACGGAAAACAGTCAACACTGAAGCTTTCTTT.

This rearrangement joins TRBV2 to TRBJ2-2; 8 bases fit TRBD1. The CDR3 loop spans 16 amino acids. Germline CDR1 SNHLY, CDR2 FYNNEI. Trimming at V came to 5 bases and at J to 4 bases, leaving 9 bases not matched to a gene. The CDR3 protein is CASSPPAGGSTGELFF. CDR3 coding DNA: TGTGCCAGCAGTCCCCCGGCAGGGGGCTCCACCGGGGAGCTGTTTTTT.

J is TRBJ2-3 and V is TRBV5-1, with TRBD2 identical over 7 bases. J was trimmed by 5 bases and V by 3 bases; bases with no gene match: 12. Per the germline V gene, CDR1 is SGHRS and CDR2 is YFSETQ. The CDR3 sequence is 16 residues long. The CDR3 is CASSYGGDLSGDTQYF. The CDR3 region has the DNA TGCGCCAGCAGCTATGGGGGGGATCTTAGCGGAGATACGCAGTATTTT.